This T cell receptor (beta chain) was identified during a study of T cell repertoires and HLA-DP antigens. The CDR3 extends over 15 amino acids. V gave up 7 bases and J gave up 1 base; unmatched junction bases: 7. The V gene's germline CDR1 is SGDLS and CDR2 YYNGEE. Data came from immunoSEQ multiplex PCR; TCRdb stores just in-frame clones and leaves some out. The sample records around 70,000 clones, about 82% being singletons. Notes on this clone: Its target is unknown.

The TCR comes from a man in his sixties in good health and CMV-seronegative. The chain is built from TRBV9 and TRBJ2-2; 7 nucleotides line up with TRBD2. Sequencing was done on a sample of CD4+ T cells from PBMCs. CDR3 loop: CASRALAENTGELFF. The CDR3 DNA reads TGTGCCAGCCGGGCTCTAGCGGAGAACACCGGGGAGCTGTTTTTT.